This T cell receptor (beta chain) was identified during a study of T cells after yellow fever vaccination (dated by TCRdb to about 2019). In terms of the full investigation: The SMART-Seq v4 Ultra Low Input RNA kit was used to prepare libraries from fractions with low cell numbers. To track T-cell clones before and after primary and booster YFV17D yellow fever vaccination, bulk TCR alpha and beta repertoires were sequenced longitudinally. Two healthy male donors, one aged 18 to 30 and one aged 30 to 40 years, made up the cohort. Blood was collected at multiple timepoints before and after primary and secondary immunization, and bulk PBMC replicates and cell subsets were isolated.

The treatment or condition label corresponds to: live attenuated yellow fever vaccine strain. PBMCs were isolated from peripheral blood using a standard Ficoll-Paque protocol. Dynabeads CD4 and CD8 positive selection kits were used to isolate the CD4 and CD8 T-cell fractions. TriZol was used to extract RNA from bulk PBMCs, from CD4 and CD8 fractions, and from dextramer-positive and dextramer-negative fractions. Study-wide findings and limitations: Computational filtering was needed because FACS-sorted repertoires could contain abundant contaminating clonotypes from the bulk population. A small fraction of clonotypes appeared in both the CD4 and CD8 compartments, likely as a result of convergent recombination. Only two donors were included in the study, so the extent to which the findings can be generalized is limited. After the booster, most of the clones that had expanded following primary vaccination were detected again (roughly 97% of CD4 and around nine tenths of CD8), which suggests that memory was broadly maintained. The secondary T-cell response was weaker than the primary response but faster, peaking on day 5 instead of day 15.

Synthesis of TCR cDNA relied on 5'RACE template switching, a step that introduced a universal primer site along with unique molecular identifiers. Priming for cDNA synthesis came from both the TCR alpha and TCR beta constant segments. Library amplification used two PCR steps, and the second PCR step added sample barcodes and sequencing adapters. Sequencing of libraries was done on Illumina HiSeq 2500 (2x100 bp) or NovaSeq (2x150 bp). On the study's bioinformatics: Demultiplexing of reads and collapsing into UMI consensus sequences were performed with MIGEC, and V(D)J alignment was carried out with MiXCR. Vaccine-responding clonotypes were defined with edgeR using replicate PBMC samples, requiring FDR below 0.01 and a log2 fold change above 5 up to day 15. CD4 or CD8 identity was assigned to each bulk clonotype according to whether the clonotype was present at higher abundance in the sequenced CD4 repertoire or the sequenced CD8 repertoire. TCRdb's own reprocessing of the public reads used fastp at Q25 and MiXCR and kept productive beta chains. Each entry is one CDR3 protein sequence, shown with its most common DNA and genes. TCRdb, rather than the study authors, made the V and J calls. This sample is represented by about 68,000 distinct CDR3 sequences; approximately 7% of them were singletons. The ten most abundant clones make up 30% to 45% of the sample.

Looking up the germline V gene yields CDR1 LGHNA and CDR2 YSLEER. The CDR3 holds 13 amino acids from the cysteine to the phenylalanine. The sequence is cut down to CDR3 DNA, 39 bases in frame from base 1. V loses 6 bases at its end and J loses 7 bases; junction bases beyond the gene matches: 5. This clonotype was found many times. What antigen it recognizes has not been identified. Base quality data are lacking; no much larger clone is found one base away. This chain is built from TRBV4-3 and TRBJ2-4; TRBD1 aligns with 8 central bases. The source material was CD8+ T cells sorted from PBMCs, sampled around 45 days after the first yellow fever vaccination. The sequence was obtained from a man aged 18 to 29 who received the YFV17D yellow fever vaccine. The CDR3 here reads CASSRRDRNIQYF. In nucleotide form, the sequence is TGCGCCAGCAGTCGCCGGGACAGGAACATTCAGTACTTC.